This TCR beta chain was sequenced during a study of blood T cell repertoires in COVID-19. On the study more broadly: Acute and convalescent COVID-19 samples came from the United States, Italy and Spain. Sources were T cells, B-cell-depleted T cells, or PBMCs; the material itself was cDNA or gDNA.

Germline V CDR1 and CDR2: MNHEY, SMNVEV (reference sequence). This CDR3 is built from 12 residues. Trimming stripped 3 bases from V and 7 bases from J, with 9 bases between. As processed by the authors: Amplification of reference gene primers provided the estimated nucleated cell counts. Sequenced by immunoSEQ multiplex PCR; TCRdb stores in-frame clones only, minus some. V and J calls plus clone size are reproduced from that table; the DNA served to infer D and trimming. Among about 190,000 clones listed, approximately 84% were seen once. This TCR derives from a woman aged 70-85 years with active or convalescent COVID-19. The V and J genes are TRBV27 and TRBJ1-2; D unresolved. Sequencing was done on a sample of peripheral blood. The CDR3 protein is CASSFRGSGYTF. In DNA form, the CDR3 reads TGTGCCAGCAGTTTCCGGGGTAGTGGCTACACCTTC.